The clone carrying this TCR beta chain has a handful of counts. The data stem from a study of T-cell reconstitution after alpha-beta-depleted transplantation in children. This CDR3 is 15 amino acids long. The V gene lost 0 bases and the J gene lost 7 bases, with 16 bases spanning the gap. In germline, CDR1 is MGHDK, CDR2 SYGVNS. Unique molecular identifiers were used to barcode this TCRbeta library. TCRdb recomputed calls from the PCR reads with MiXCR, one row per CDR3 protein. The sample carries about 360,000 distinct CDR3 sequences, about an eighth recorded once. This chain connects TRBV25-1 to TRBJ2-7, with a tentative D call TRBD2 (5 bases). Source: PBMCs, taken from the stem cell graft. The receptor was isolated from a human donor who donated a stem cell graft to a child with Fanconi anemia. Written as DNA, the CDR3 is TGTGCCAGCAGTGAATATCAGGCAGAAAGGAGGGAGCAGTACTTC. Residues: CASSEYQAERREQYF.